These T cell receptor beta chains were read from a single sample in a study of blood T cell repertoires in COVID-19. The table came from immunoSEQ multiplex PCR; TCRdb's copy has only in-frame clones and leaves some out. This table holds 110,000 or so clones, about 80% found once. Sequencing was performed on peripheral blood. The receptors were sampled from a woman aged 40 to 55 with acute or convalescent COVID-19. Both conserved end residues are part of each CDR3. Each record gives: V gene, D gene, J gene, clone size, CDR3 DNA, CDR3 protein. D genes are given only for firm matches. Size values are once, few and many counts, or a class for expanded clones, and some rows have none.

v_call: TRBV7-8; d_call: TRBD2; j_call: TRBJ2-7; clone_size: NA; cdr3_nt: TGTGCCAGCAGCTTAGTTGCGGGGGGTCTCTCCGAGCAGTACTTC; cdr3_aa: CASSLVAGGLSEQYF
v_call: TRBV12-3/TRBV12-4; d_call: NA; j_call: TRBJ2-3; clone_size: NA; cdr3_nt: TGTGCCAGCAGTAAGTCCGGGGATACGCAGTATTTT; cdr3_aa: CASSKSGDTQYF
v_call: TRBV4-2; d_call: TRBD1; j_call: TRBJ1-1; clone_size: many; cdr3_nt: TGTGCCAGCAGCCCGTCACAGGGGGCAGTATCTGAAGCTTTCTTT; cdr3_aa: CASSPSQGAVSEAFF
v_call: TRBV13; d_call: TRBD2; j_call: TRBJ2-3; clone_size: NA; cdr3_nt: TGTGCCAGCAGCCACGGGGGGGGCTCAGATACGCAGTATTTT; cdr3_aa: CASSHGGGSDTQYF
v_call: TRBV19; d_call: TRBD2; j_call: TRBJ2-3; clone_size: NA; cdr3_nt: TGTGCCAGTAGTGAGCGGGGGGGAAACACAGATACGCAGTATTTT; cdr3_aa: CASSERGGNTDTQYF
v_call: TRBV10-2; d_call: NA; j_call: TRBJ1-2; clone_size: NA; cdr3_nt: TGCGCCAGCAGTGAGTCGCGTGCGGGGATCGGCTACACCTTC; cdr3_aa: CASSESRAGIGYTF
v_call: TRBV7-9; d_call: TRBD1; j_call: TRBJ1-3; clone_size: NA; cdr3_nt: TGTGCCAGCAGCCCTGGCGGGACAGGCTCAGGAAACACCATATATTTT; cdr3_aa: CASSPGGTGSGNTIYF
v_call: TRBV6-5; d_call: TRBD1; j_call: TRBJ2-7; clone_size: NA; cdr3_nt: TGTGCCAGCAGTCGCGACAGGGGCTACGAGCAGTACTTC; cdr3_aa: CASSRDRGYEQYF
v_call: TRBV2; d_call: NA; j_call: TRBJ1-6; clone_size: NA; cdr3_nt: TGTGCCAGCACCACAGCGGGGCTTAATAATTCACCCCTCCACTTT; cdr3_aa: CASTTAGLNNSPLHF
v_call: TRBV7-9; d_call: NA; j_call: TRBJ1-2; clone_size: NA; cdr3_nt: TGTGCCAGCAGCTTAAACACTGGCTACACCTTC; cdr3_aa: CASSLNTGYTF
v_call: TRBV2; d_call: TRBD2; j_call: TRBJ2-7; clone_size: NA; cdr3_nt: TGTGCCAGCAGAGGGACTATCACCTACGAGCAGTACTTC; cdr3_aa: CASRGTITYEQYF
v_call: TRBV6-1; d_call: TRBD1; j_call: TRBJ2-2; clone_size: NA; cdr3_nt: TGTGCCAGCAGTGAAGAGGGGCCCTGGACAGGGGACACCGGGGAGCTGTTTTTT; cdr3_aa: CASSEEGPWTGDTGELFF
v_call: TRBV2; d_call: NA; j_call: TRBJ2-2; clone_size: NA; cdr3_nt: TGTGCCAGCAGTGCAGGGACGGACTACGGGGAGCTGTTTTTT; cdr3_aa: CASSAGTDYGELFF
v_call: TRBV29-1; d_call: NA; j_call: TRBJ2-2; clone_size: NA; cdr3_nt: TGCAGCGTTGAATTTTTCGCCGGGGAGCTGTTTTTT; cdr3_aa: CSVEFFAGELFF
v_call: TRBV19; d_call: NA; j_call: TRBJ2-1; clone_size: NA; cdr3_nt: TGTGCCAGTAGTAGCGGGGGCAGACGACACCACAATGAGCAGTTCTTC; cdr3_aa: CASSSGGRRHHNEQFF
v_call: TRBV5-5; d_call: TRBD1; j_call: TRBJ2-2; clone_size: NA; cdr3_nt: TGTGCCAGCAGCTTGATCGCTACAGGGGGCTGGACCGGGGAGCTGTTTTTT; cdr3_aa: CASSLIATGGWTGELFF
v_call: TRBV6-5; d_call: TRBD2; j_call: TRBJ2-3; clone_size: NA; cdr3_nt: TGTGCCAGCGCGGGGGGGTCTGGGGATACGCAGTATTTT; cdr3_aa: CASAGGSGDTQYF
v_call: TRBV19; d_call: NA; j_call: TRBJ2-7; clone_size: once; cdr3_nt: TGTGCCAGTAGTATTAGGGGGACAAACGACCACGAGCAGTACTTC; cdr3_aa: CASSIRGTNDHEQYF
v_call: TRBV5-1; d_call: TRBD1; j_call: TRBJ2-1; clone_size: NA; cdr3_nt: TGCGCCAGCAGCTTGGTGACAGGGATCGGGGAGCAGTTCTTC; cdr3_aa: CASSLVTGIGEQFF
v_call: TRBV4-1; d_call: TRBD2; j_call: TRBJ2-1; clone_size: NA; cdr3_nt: TGCGCCAGCAGCCAAGACAATGGCGGGGGGGTATACAATGAGCAGTTCTTC; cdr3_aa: CASSQDNGGGVYNEQFF
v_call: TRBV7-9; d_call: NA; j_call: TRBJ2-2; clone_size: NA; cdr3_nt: TGTGCCAGCAGCTTAGGAGATACGAACACCGGGGAGCTGTTTTTT; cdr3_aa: CASSLGDTNTGELFF
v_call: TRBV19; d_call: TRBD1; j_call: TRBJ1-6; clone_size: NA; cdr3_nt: TGTGCCAGTAGCCTCCTAGGGACAGCAAATAATTCACCCCTCCACTTT; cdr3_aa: CASSLLGTANNSPLHF
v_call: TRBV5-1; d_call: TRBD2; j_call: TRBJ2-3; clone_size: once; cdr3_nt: TGCGCCAGCAGCTTGCAAGCGGGGGGTACAGATACGCAGTATTTT; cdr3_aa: CASSLQAGGTDTQYF
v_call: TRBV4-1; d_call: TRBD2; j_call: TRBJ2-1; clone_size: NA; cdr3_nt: TGCGCCAGCAGCCAACATGCTAGCGGGGGTTACAATGAGCAGTTCTTC; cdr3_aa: CASSQHASGGYNEQFF
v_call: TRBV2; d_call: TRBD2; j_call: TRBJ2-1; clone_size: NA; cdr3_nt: TGTGCCAGCAGAACTAGCGGGGGGTACAATGAGCAGTTCTTC; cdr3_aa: CASRTSGGYNEQFF
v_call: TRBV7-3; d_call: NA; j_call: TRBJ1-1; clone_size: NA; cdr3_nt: TGTGCCAGCAGCTTTAGCCAGGGAGGGCGAGCTTTCTTT; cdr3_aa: CASSFSQGGRAFF
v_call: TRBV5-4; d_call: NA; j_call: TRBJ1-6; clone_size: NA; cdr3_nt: TGTGCCAGCAGCTTGTCGTCGGCCTATAATTCACCCCTCCACTTT; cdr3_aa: CASSLSSAYNSPLHF
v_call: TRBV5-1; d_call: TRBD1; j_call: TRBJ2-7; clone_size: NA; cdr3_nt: TGCGCCAGCAGATCGACAGGGGCACTTTGGGAGCAGTACTTC; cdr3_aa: CASRSTGALWEQYF
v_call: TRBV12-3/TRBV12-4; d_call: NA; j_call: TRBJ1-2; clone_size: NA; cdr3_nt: TGTGCCAGCAGCTCCGGGACACTCTATGGCTACACCTTC; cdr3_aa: CASSSGTLYGYTF
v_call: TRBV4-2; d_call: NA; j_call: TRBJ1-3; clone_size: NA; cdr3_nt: TGTGCCAGCAGCCACCAAGGAAACACCATATATTTT; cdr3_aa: CASSHQGNTIYF
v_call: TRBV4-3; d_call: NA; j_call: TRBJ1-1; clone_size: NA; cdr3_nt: TGCGCCAGCAGCCAAGAGGGGGGGTTGAACACTGAAGCTTTCTTT; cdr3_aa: CASSQEGGLNTEAFF